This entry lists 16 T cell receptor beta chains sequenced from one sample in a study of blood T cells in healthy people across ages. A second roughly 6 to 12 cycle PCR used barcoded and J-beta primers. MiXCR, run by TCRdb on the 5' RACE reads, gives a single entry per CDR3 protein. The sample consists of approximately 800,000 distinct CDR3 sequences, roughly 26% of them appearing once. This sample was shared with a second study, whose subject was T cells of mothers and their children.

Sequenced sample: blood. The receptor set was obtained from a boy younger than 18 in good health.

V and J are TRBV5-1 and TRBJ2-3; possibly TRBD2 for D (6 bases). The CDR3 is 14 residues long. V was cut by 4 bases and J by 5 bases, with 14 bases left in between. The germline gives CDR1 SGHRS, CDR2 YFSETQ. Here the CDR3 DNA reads TGCGCCAGCAGCCCCGGGACTCCAGGAGATACGCAGTATTTT. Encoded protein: CASSPGTPGDTQYF.

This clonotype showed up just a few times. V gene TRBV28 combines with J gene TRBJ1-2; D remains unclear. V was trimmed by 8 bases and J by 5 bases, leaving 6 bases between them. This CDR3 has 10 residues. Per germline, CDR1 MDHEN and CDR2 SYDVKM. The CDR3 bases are TGTGCCAGCGGGAATTATGGCTACACCTTC. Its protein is CASGNYGYTF.

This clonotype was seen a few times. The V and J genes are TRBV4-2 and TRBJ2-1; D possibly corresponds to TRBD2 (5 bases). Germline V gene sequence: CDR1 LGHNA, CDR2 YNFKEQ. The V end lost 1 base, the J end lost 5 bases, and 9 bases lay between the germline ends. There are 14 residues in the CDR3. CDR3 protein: CASSQGVRDNEQFF. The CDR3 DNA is TGTGCCAGCAGCCAAGGGGTGCGGGACAATGAGCAGTTCTTC.

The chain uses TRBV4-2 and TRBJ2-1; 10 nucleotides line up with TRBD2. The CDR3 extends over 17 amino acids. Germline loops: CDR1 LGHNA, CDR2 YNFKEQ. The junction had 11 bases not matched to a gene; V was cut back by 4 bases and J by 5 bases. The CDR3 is CASSRGLRTSGNNEQFF. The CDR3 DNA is TGTGCCAGCAGCCGGGGGCTTAGGACTAGCGGCAACAATGAGCAGTTCTTC.

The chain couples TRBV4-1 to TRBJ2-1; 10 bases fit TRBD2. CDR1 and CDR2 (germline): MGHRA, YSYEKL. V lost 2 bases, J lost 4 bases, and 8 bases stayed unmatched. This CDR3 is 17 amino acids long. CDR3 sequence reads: CASSQSQRTSGYNEQFF. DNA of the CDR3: TGCGCCAGCAGCCAAAGCCAGAGGACTAGCGGTTACAATGAGCAGTTCTTC.

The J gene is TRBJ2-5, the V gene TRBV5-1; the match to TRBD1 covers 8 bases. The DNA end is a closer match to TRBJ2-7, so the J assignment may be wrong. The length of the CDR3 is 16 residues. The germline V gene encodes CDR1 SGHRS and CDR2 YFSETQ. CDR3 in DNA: TGCGCCAGCAGCTTCTACCGGGACAGGAGACTCAACGAGCAGTACTTC. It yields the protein CASSFYRDRRLNEQYF.

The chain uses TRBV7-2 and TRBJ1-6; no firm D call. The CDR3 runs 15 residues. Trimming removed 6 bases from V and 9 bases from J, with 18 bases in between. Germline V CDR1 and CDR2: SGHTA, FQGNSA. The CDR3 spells CASSLLEGFGSPLHF. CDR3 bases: TGTGCCAGCAGTCTTCTCGAAGGGTTCGGTTCACCCCTCCACTTT.

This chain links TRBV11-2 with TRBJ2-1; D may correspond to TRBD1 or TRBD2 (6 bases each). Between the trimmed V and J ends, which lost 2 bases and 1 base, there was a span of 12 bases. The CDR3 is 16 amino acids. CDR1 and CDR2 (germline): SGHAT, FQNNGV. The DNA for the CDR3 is TGTGCCAGCAGCTTAAGGGGGGACTTTTCCTACAATGAGCAGTTCTTC. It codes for CASSLRGDFSYNEQFF.

CDR3 loop: CASSTGTVKFF. Here the CDR3 DNA reads TGTGCCAGTAGTACCGGGACAGTCAAGTTCTTC. This chain uses TRBV19 with TRBJ2-1; 7 nucleotides agree with TRBD1. Germline V CDR1 and CDR2: LNHDA, SQIVND (reference sequence). The V and J ends lost 4 bases and 14 bases, in that order; junction bases with no gene match: 5. CDR3 length: 11 residues.

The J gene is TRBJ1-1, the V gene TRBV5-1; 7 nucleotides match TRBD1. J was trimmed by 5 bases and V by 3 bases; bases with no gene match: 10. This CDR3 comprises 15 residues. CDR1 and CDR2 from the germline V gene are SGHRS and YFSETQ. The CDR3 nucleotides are TGCGCCAGCAGCTCCTCGACAGGGACGAGGACTGAAGCTTTCTTT. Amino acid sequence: CASSSSTGTRTEAFF.

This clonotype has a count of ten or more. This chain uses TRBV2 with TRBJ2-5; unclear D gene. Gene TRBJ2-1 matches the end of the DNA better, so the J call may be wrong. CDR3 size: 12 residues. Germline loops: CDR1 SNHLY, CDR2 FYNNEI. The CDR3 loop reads CASSGEGNEQFF. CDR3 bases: TGTGCCAGCAGTGGTGAAGGGAATGAGCAGTTCTTC.

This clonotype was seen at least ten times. CDR3 bases: TGTGCCAGCAGTCCCGGCGGGGCCCAAGAGACCCAGTACTTC. It specifies CASSPGGAQETQYF. The J gene is TRBJ2-5, the V gene TRBV12-3 or TRBV12-4, with a tentative D call TRBD2 (6 bases). V was trimmed by 5 bases and J by 1 base, leaving 11 bases between them. CDR3 length: 14 residues.

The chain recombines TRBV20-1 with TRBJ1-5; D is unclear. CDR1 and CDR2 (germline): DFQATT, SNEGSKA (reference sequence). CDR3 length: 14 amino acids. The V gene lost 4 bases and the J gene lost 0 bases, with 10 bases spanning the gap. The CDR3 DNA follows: TGCAGTGCTACTACAGAGTTTAGCAATCAGCCCCAGCATTTT. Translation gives CSATTEFSNQPQHF.

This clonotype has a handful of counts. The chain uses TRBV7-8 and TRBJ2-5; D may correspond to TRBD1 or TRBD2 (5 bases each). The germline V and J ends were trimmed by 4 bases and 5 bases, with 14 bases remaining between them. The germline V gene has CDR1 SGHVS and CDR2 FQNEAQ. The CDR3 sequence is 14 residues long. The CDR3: CASSSTGEGETQYF. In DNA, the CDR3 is TGTGCCAGCAGCTCAACAGGCGAGGGGGAGACCCAGTACTTC.

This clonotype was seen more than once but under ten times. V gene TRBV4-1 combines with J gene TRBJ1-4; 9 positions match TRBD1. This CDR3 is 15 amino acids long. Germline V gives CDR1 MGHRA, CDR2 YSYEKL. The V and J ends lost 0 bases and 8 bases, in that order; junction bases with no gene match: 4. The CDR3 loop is CASSQDGTGSEKLFF. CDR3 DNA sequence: TGCGCCAGCAGCCAAGATGGGACAGGGAGCGAAAAACTGTTTTTT.

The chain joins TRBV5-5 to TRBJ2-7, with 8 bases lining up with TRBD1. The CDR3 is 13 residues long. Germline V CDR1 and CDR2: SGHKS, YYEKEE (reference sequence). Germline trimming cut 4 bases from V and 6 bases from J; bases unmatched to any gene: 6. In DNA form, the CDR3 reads TGTGCCAGCAGCGGACAGGGCCCTCGCGAGCAGTACTTC. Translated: CASSGQGPREQYF.